This T cell receptor (beta chain) was recovered during a study of metastatic and nonmetastatic thyroid tumors. Study details: Samples came from malignant and benign thyroid patients, and repertoires were compared across blood and tumor or nodule tissue. Study-wide results and limits: Significantly higher TCR beta diversity was reportedly seen in malignant thyroid tumors than benign nodules, in blood and tumor.

This clone turned up a few times. Antigen: not known. Authors' analysis steps: The authors used CDR3 differences across clinicopathological groups to build a distant-metastasis classifier for papillary thyroid cancer. MiXCR reprocessed the PCR reads for TCRdb. The V and J calls were not made by the authors but by TCRdb's processing. This table has roughly 81,000 clones, 8.6% appearing once. Before thyroid surgery, none of the patients had received any treatment. The sequenced sample was blood. This TCR was sampled from a female donor with papillary thyroid cancer or a benign thyroid nodule (not recorded which). Some clones in this sample may be carry-over from other donors' samples.

Here the CDR3 reads CATGQGETQYF. The CDR3 DNA is TGTGCCACCGGACAAGGAGAGACCCAGTACTTC. V is TRBV24-1 and J is TRBJ2-5; a weak D match, TRBD1 (5 bases). The V end lost 9 bases, the J end lost 4 bases, and 8 bases lay between the germline ends. CDR1 is KGHDR and CDR2 is SFDVKD in the germline V gene. This CDR3 has 11 residues.